This T cell receptor (beta chain) is from a study of beta chain features in type 1 diabetes. With respect to this clone: Its target is unknown.

All of the isolated RNA was reverse transcribed, so expressed TCRB transcripts were sequenced. Roughly 3.5 million reads per sample on average were obtained from naive, central memory and regulatory T cell samples. Profiled with immunoSEQ multiplex PCR; TCRdb holds only in-frame clones, not every one. This table has about 370,000 clones, over 9% appearing once. Study results and caveats: Researchers caution that PCR might favor shorter templates, equally among patients and controls. For Type 1 diabetes patients, all four CD4+ subsets carried TCRB CDR3s that were moderately but significantly shorter.

Sequencing was carried out using central memory CD4+ T cells from blood. The TCR originated in a man aged 25-45 years with type 1 diabetes.

CDR3 coding DNA: TGTGCCACCAGCAGAGACCAGCTGAACACCGGGGAGCTGTTTTTT. Its protein is CATSRDQLNTGELFF. This rearrangement joins TRBV15 to TRBJ2-2; D gene unclear. The V gene's germline CDR1 is LNHNV and CDR2 YYDKDF (reference sequence). The CDR3 has 15 residues. V lost 0 bases, J lost 1 base, and 6 bases lay in between.